Listed here is a single T cell receptor beta chain. This clonotype was recorded at least ten times. Its cognate antigen has yet to be identified. The record has no base qualities; no much larger clone is one base away. This specimen belongs to a study of Graves' ophthalmopathy and Graves' hyperthyroidism (dated by TCRdb to the late 2010s). Background on the whole study: Peripheral blood was collected before any treatment was given, at the time of initial diagnosis. The study used TCR beta repertoire signatures to distinguish Graves' ophthalmopathy from Graves' hyperthyroidism and to predict progression to ophthalmopathy. In total, 135 blood samples were TCR-sequenced: some 43 ophthalmopathy, about 75 hyperthyroidism and around 17 hyperthyroidism-to-ophthalmopathy patients. A discovery set of 95 to 100 patients (roughly 43 ophthalmopathy, 55 to 65 stable hyperthyroidism) was enrolled to explore V-J signatures distinguishing ophthalmopathy from hyperthyroidism. The independent validation cohort included 20 or so hyperthyroidism patients plus 17 patients who later progressed from hyperthyroidism to ophthalmopathy. In more than 5 hyperthyroidism patients, the T-cell repertoire of thyroid tissue was compared with the T-cell repertoire of blood. After sampling, hyperthyroidism patients received methimazole starting at 30 mg daily, and ophthalmopathy patients received high-dose intravenous methylprednisolone. Paper-wide results and their limitations: Among expanded thyroid clonotypes with frequency above 0.001, most also showed up in blood, which suggests that blood repertoires may reflect the thyroid immune response. No statistical method was used to set the sample size in advance, and the investigators knew which group each participant was assigned to. In cross-validation, the 13-signature model distinguished ophthalmopathy from stable hyperthyroidism with around 90% sensitivity and approximately 81% specificity, while in the test set the corresponding values were about 80% and 75%. In validation, the model predicted ophthalmopathy progression with 55% to 71% sensitivity and less than 80% specificity; 12 predicted patients were CT-confirmed with GO in a median of around 6 months.

Ophthalmopathy patients had moderately to severely active disease, Clinical Activity Score of at least 3, NOSPECS grade of at least 4, and disease duration under 3 months. Anyone with other autoimmune diseases, uncontrolled infections, pregnancy or lactation was excluded from the study. Clinical symptoms, serum thyroxine, TRAb, thyroid ultrasound and orbital computed tomography formed the basis of the diagnosis. Ficoll-Paque density gradient centrifugation was used to isolate PBMCs from approximately 11 ml of fresh peripheral blood. Total RNA was extracted using Trizol reagent, and RNA quality was checked on an Agilent 2100 Bioanalyzer. For repertoire sequencing, the TCR beta CDR3 regions were amplified from RNA transcripts. A first-round RT-PCR used HTBI primers with the Qiagen OneStep RT-PCR kit, followed by a second-round multiplex PCR, size selection and purification. Sequencing of the libraries was carried out on an Illumina HiSeq2000 in paired-end mode with 100 bp reads. In the source study's methods: SOAPnuke was used to process the reads, throwing out any read that had adapters, had uncalled bases, had a mean Phred below 15, or lacked an exact constant-primer or identifier match. COPE v1.2.5 was used to merge the high-quality paired reads. Each unique nucleotide sequence was defined as a clonotype, and clonotypes were aligned to IMGT TRB V, D and J references with MiTCR v1.1. The analysis was limited to V-J combinations with a frequency above 0.0001, which together covered 99% to 99.2% of repertoires. For each V-J combination, a TCR clonal expansion and chaos score was defined as F50 clonal expansion divided by the chaos observed in the TCRdist matrix. Welch's t-statistics and random forest were used to reduce features to about a dozen V-J combinations, which were fed into a naive Bayes classifier. The Morisita-Horn index was used to measure how similar the thyroid and blood repertoires were. TCRdb applied fastp at Q25 and MiXCR to the public reads, then kept only in-frame beta chains. One record per CDR3 amino acid sequence lists the most common genes and DNA. The V and J calls come from TCRdb's annotation, not from the publication. Present in this sample are fewer than 70,000 distinct CDR3 sequences, approximately 52% of which were seen just once. The ten largest make up roughly 5% of the sample.

The germline ends are 4 bases apart after V is trimmed by 4 bases and J by 4 bases. The CDR3 contains 12 residues, cysteine and phenylalanine counted. The DNA shown is the 36-base CDR3, in frame from base 1. CDR1 is given as WNHNN and CDR2 as SYGVQD, both from the germline V gene (reference sequence). The receptor chain draws on TRBV10-1 and TRBJ2-2; the D gene lacks a confident call. Sequences were obtained from peripheral blood. The receptor comes from an adult woman with Graves' ophthalmopathy. The encoded CDR3 is CASSAITGELFF. The nucleotide sequence reads TGCGCCAGCAGTGCCATCACCGGGGAGCTGTTTTTT.